This TCR beta chain came from a study of cytomegalovirus exposure and HLA in healthy donors. Study-level background: The 650 to 850 first-cohort repertoires and the 120 or so validation repertoires shared the same platform, a later analysis reported. Regarding the study as a whole: Three CMV-associated chains were confirmed in vitro to be specific for CMV antigens. Subsequent analysis found a tendency for first-cohort TCR clusters to co-occur within the 90 to 150 validation repertoires. There were some public TCRs occurring in many donors, but most TCR sequences were rare.

The germline CDR1 and CDR2 sequences are SQVTM and ANQGSEA. Between the trimmed V and J ends, which lost 7 bases and 4 bases, there was a span of 16 bases. The length of the CDR3 is 14 residues. Using immunoSEQ multiplex PCR, the repertoire was profiled, and TCRdb retains in-frame clones only, with some absent. The sample has hundreds of thousands of clones, 86% seen once. This clone appeared a single time. Its antigen remains unidentified. Source material: PBMCs. The chain employs TRBV29-1 and TRBJ2-2; maybe TRBD2 (6 bases). This clonotype was obtained from a woman aged 25 to 39 in good health and CMV-seropositive. The CDR3 DNA follows: TGCAGCGATCGCCGGAGGGCCCCCACCGGGGAGCTGTTTTTT. Protein sequence: CSDRRRAPTGELFF.